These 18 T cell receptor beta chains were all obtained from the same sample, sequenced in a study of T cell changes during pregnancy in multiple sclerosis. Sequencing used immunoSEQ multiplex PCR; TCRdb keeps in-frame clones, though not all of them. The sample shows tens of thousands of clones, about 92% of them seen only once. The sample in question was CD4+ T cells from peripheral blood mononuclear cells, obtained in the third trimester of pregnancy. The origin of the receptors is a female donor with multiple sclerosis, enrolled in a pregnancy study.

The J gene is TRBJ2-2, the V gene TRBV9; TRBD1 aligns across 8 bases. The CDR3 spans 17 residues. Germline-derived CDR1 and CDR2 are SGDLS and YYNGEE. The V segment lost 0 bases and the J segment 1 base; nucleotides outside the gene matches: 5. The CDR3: CASSVGPGTGNTGELFF. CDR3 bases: TGTGCCAGCAGCGTAGGCCCCGGGACAGGGAACACCGGGGAGCTGTTTTTT.

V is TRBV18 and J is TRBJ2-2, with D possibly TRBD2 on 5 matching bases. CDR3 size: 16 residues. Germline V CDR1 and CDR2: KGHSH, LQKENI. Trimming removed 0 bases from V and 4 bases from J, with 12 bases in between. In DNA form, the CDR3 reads TGTGCCAGCTCACCACCGGAGAGGGCGGTCACCGGGGAGCTGTTTTTT. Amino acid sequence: CASSPPERAVTGELFF.

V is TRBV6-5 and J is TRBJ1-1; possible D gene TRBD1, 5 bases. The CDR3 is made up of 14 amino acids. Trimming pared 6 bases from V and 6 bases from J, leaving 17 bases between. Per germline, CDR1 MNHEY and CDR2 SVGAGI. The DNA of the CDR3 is TGTGCCAGCAGGGACACCCAGTGGGGATCTGAAGCTTTCTTT. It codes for CASRDTQWGSEAFF.

The CDR3 region is CASSYDRGRSEAFF. CDR3 coding DNA: TGTGCCAGTAGCTACGACAGGGGGCGTTCTGAAGCTTTCTTT. V gene TRBV19 combines with J gene TRBJ1-1; 10 bases map to TRBD1. Germline CDR1 LNHDA, CDR2 SQIVND (reference sequence). Unmatched junction bases numbered 7, after V lost 6 bases and J lost 6 bases. CDR3 size: 14 residues. Variable domain in full (rest from reference TRBV19 and TRBJ1-1): DGGITQSPKYLFRKEGQNVTLSCEQNLNHDAMYWYRQDPGQGLRLIYYSQIVNDFQKGDIAEGYSVSREKKESFPLTVTSAQKNPTAFYLCASSYDRGRSEAFFGQGTRLTVV.

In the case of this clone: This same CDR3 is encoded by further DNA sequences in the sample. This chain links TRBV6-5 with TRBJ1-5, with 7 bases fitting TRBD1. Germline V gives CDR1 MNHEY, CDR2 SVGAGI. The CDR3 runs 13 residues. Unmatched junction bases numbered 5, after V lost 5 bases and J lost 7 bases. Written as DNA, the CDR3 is TGTGCCAGCAGTCAGAACAGGGGCCAGCCCCAGCATTTT. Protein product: CASSQNRGQPQHF.

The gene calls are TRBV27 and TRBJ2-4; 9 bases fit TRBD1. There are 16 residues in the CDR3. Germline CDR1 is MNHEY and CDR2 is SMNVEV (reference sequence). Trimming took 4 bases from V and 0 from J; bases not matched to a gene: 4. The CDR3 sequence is CASSYSQGAAKNIQYF. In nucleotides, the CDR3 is TGTGCCAGCAGTTACTCACAGGGGGCAGCCAAAAACATTCAGTACTTC.

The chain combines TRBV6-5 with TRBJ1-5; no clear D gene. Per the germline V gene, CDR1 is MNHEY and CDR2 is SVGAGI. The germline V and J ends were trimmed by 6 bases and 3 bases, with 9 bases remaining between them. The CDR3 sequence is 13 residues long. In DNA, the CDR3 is TGTGCCAGCAGCCGCCTGGCCAATCAGCCCCAGCATTTT. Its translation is CASSRLANQPQHF.

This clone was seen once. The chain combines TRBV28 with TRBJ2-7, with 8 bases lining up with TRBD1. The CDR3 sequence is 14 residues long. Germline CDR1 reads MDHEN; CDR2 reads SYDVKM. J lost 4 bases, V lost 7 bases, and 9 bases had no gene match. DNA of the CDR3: TGTGCCAGCATAGTCGGGCAGGGGGCGTACGAGCAGTACTTC. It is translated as CASIVGQGAYEQYF.

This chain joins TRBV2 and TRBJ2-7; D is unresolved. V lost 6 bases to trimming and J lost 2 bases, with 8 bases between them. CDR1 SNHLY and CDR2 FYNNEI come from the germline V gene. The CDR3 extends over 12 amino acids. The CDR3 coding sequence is TGTGCCAGCAGGCCGGAGACCTACGAGCAGTACTTC. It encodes CASRPETYEQYF. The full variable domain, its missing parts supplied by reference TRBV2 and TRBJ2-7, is EPEVTQTPSHQVTQMGQEVILRCVPISNHLYFYWYRQILGQKVEFLVSFYNNEISEKSEIFDDQFSVERPDGSNFTLKIRSTKLEDSAMYFCASRPETYEQYFGPGTRLTVT.

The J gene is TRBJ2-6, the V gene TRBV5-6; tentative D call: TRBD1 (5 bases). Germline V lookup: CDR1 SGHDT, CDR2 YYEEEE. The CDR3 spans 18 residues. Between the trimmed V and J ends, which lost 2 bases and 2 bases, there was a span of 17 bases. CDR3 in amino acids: CASSLVGRVGTGANVLTF. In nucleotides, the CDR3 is TGTGCCAGCAGCTTAGTTGGCAGGGTAGGAACTGGGGCCAACGTCCTGACTTTC. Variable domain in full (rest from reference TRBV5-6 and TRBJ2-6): DAGVTQSPTHLIKTRGQQVTLRCSPKSGHDTVSWYQQALGQGPQFIFQYYEEEERQRGNFPDRFSGHQFPNYSSELNVNALLLGDSALYLCASSLVGRVGTGANVLTFGAGSRLTVL.

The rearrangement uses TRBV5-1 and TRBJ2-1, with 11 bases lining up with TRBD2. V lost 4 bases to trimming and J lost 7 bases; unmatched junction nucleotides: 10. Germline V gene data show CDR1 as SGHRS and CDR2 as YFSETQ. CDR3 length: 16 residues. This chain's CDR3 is CASSPSISGRVNEQFF. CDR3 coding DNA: TGCGCCAGCAGCCCTTCAATTAGCGGGAGGGTTAATGAGCAGTTCTTC.

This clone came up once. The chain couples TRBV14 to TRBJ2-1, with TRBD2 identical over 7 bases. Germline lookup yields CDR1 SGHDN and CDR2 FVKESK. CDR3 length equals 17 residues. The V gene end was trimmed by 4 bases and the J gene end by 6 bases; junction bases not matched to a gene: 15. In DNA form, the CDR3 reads TGTGCCAGCAGCCCGGGGAGAGGGCGGGAGACCACCAATGAGCAGTTCTTC. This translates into CASSPGRGRETTNEQFF. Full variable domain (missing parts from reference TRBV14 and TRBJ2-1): EAGVTQFPSHSVIEKGQTVTLRCDPISGHDNLYWYRRVMGKEIKFLLHFVKESKQDESGMPNNRFLAERTGGTYSTLKVQPAELEDSGVYFCASSPGRGRETTNEQFFGPGTRLTVL.

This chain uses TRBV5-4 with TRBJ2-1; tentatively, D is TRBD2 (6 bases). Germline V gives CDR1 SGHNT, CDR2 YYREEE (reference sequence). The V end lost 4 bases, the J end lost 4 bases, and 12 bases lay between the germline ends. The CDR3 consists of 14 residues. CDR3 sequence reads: CASSLRLEYNEQFF. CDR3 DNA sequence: TGTGCCAGCAGCCTCCGACTAGAGTACAATGAGCAGTTCTTC.

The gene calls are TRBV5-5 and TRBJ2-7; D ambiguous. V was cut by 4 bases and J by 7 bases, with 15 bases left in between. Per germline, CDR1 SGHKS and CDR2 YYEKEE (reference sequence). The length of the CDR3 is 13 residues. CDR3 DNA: TGTGCCAGCAGCATACCGACACTTGGTGAGCAGTACTTC. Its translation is CASSIPTLGEQYF.

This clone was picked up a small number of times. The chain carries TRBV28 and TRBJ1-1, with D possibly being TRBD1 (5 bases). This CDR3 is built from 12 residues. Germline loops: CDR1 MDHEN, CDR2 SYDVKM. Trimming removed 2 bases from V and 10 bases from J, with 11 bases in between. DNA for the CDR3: TGTGCCAGCAGTTTAGTGGGGGGAATAGCTTTCTTT. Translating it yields CASSLVGGIAFF. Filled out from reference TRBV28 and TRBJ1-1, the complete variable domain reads DVKVTQSSRYLVKRTGEKVFLECVQDMDHENMFWYRQDPGLGLRLIYFSYDVKMKEKGDIPEGYSVSREKKERFSLILESASTNQTSMYLCASSLVGGIAFFGQGTRLTVV.

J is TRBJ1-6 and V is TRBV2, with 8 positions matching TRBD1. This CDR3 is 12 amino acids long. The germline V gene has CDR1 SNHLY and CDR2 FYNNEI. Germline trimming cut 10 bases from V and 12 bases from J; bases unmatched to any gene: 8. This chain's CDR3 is CATDRGSGPLHF. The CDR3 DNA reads TGTGCCACCGACAGGGGTTCCGGACCCCTCCACTTT.

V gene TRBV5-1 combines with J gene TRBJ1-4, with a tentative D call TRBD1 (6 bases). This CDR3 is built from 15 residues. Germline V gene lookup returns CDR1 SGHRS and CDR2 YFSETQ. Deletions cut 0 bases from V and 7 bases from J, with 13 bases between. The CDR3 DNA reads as TGCGCCAGCAGCTTGGGTCGCCAGGGGCGTGAAAAACTGTTTTTT. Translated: CASSLGRQGREKLFF. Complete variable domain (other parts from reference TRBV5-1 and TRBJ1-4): KAGVTQTPRYLIKTRGQQVTLSCSPISGHRSVSWYQQTPGQGLQFLFEYFSETQRNKGNFPGRFSGRQFSNSRSEMNVSTLELGDSALYLCASSLGRQGREKLFFGSGTQLSVL.

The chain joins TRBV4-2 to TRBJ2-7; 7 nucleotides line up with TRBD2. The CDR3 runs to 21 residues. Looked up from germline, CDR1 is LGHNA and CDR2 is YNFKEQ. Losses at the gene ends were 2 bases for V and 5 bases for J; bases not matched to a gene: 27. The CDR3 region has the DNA TGTGCCAGCAGCCAAAGTCGGGGACGTTTGTCGGGAGGACATCTCCCTCACGAGCAGTACTTC. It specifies CASSQSRGRLSGGHLPHEQYF.